Presented here are 13 T cell receptor beta chains from one specimen sequenced in a study of blood T cell repertoires in COVID-19. The table came from immunoSEQ multiplex PCR; TCRdb's copy has only in-frame clones and leaves some out. The sample includes about 280,000 clones, over 80% seen only once; the top ten take 4.1%. Sequenced sample: PBMCs or T cells enriched from blood (not recorded which). Receptor source: a woman in her twenties or thirties with acute COVID-19.

V is TRBV7-9 and J is TRBJ2-2, with D perhaps matching TRBD2 (5 bases). The CDR3 spans 17 residues. V was clipped by 1 base and J by 0 bases, with 12 bases between them. CDR1 and CDR2 (germline): SEHNR, FQNEAQ (reference sequence). CDR3 protein: CASSLVSALANTGELFF. For the CDR3, the DNA is TGTGCCAGCAGCTTAGTGTCCGCACTAGCGAACACCGGGGAGCTGTTTTTT.

This rearrangement joins TRBV28 to TRBJ1-2, with 8 bases that match TRBD1. The V gene end was trimmed by 3 bases and the J gene end by 5 bases; junction bases not matched to a gene: 5. The germline CDR1 and CDR2 sequences are MDHEN and SYDVKM. The CDR3 spans 14 residues. The CDR3 is CASSFTGGRYGYTF. Written as DNA, the CDR3 is TGTGCCAGCAGTTTTACAGGGGGAAGGTATGGCTACACCTTC.

The DNA of the CDR3 is TGCGCCAGCAGCCACCCATTAGCCTCCGGGGAGCTGTTTTTT. Its protein is CASSHPLASGELFF. This chain uses TRBV4-1 with TRBJ2-2, with D unresolved. CDR1 and CDR2 (germline): MGHRA, YSYEKL. V shed 3 bases and J shed 6 bases, with 11 bases lying between them. The CDR3 length is 14 residues.

In DNA form, the CDR3 reads TGTGCCAGCACCAAAGCGGGAGTGGGCAATGAGCAGTTCTTC. It yields the protein CASTKAGVGNEQFF. This chain uses TRBV7-9 with TRBJ2-1, with 8 bases identical to TRBD2. Germline V CDR1 and CDR2: SEHNR, FQNEAQ (reference sequence). CDR3 length: 14 amino acids. J was trimmed by 6 bases and V by 7 bases; bases with no gene match: 8.

The chain has TRBV5-1 and TRBJ1-2; 8 nucleotides line up with TRBD1. There are 13 residues in the CDR3. The V and J ends lost 5 bases and 8 bases, in that order; junction bases with no gene match: 8. Germline V gene lookup returns CDR1 SGHRS and CDR2 YFSETQ. CDR3 DNA sequence: TGCGCCAGCAGTAATGACAGGGGAGAGGGCTACACCTTC. This gives the protein CASSNDRGEGYTF. Full variable domain (outside the CDR3, taken from reference TRBV5-1 and TRBJ1-2): KAGVTQTPRYLIKTRGQQVTLSCSPISGHRSVSWYQQTPGQGLQFLFEYFSETQRNKGNFPGRFSGRQFSNSRSEMNVSTLELGDSALYLCASSNDRGEGYTFGSGTRLTVV.

The V call is TRBV9, the J call TRBJ2-3; TRBD2 matches 7 bases. CDR3 length equals 14 residues. V lost 5 bases, J lost 2 bases, and 5 bases stayed unmatched. CDR1 and CDR2 from the germline V gene are SGDLS and YYNGEE. The CDR3 protein is CASSAGTTTDTQYF. The CDR3 region has the DNA TGTGCCAGCAGTGCCGGGACTACCACAGATACGCAGTATTTT. The full variable domain, completed using reference TRBV9 and TRBJ2-3, is DSGVTQTPKHLITATGQRVTLRCSPRSGDLSVYWYQQSLDQGLQFLIQYYNGEERAKGNILERFSAQQFPDLHSELNLSSLELGDSALYFCASSAGTTTDTQYFGPGTRLTVL.

The chain uses TRBV7-2 and TRBJ2-7, with 9 bases that match TRBD1. CDR1 is SGHTA and CDR2 is FQGNSA in the germline V gene. The ends lost 2 bases at V and 3 bases at J; junction bases unmatched: 11. The CDR3 covers 17 residues. CDR3 region: CASSLSGQGPAGYEQYF. CDR3 in DNA: TGTGCCAGCAGCTTATCGGGACAGGGTCCTGCTGGCTACGAGCAGTACTTC. Drawing the rest from reference TRBV7-2 and TRBJ2-7, the complete variable domain is GAGVSQSPSNKVTEKGKDVELRCDPISGHTALYWYRQSLGQGLEFLIYFQGNSAPDKSGLPSDRFSAERTGGSVSTLTIQRTQQEDSAVYLCASSLSGQGPAGYEQYFGPGTRLTVT.

The V gene is TRBV2, the J gene TRBJ1-5, with D possibly matching TRBD1 (6 bases). There are 17 residues in the CDR3. The germline V and J ends were trimmed by 5 bases and 0 bases, with 17 bases remaining between them. CDR1 is SNHLY and CDR2 is FYNNEI in the germline V gene. CDR3 in DNA: TGTGCCAGCAGTTTGGGTGCAGGGGCCTATAGCAATCAGCCCCAGCATTTT. Residues: CASSLGAGAYSNQPQHF. The full variable domain, its missing parts supplied by reference TRBV2 and TRBJ1-5, is EPEVTQTPSHQVTQMGQEVILRCVPISNHLYFYWYRQILGQKVEFLVSFYNNEISEKSEIFDDQFSVERPDGSNFTLKIRSTKLEDSAMYFCASSLGAGAYSNQPQHFGDGTRLSIL.

This chain joins TRBV9 and TRBJ2-1, with 7 bases that match TRBD2. The germline V gene encodes CDR1 SGDLS and CDR2 YYNGEE. The CDR3 totals 17 residues. V gave up 2 bases and J gave up 8 bases; unmatched junction bases: 16. The CDR3 region has the DNA TGTGCCAGCAGCGTCCCGTTAGGGCGGGAGATAGAGGATGAGCAGTTCTTC. This gives the protein CASSVPLGREIEDEQFF.

The rearrangement links TRBV10-3 to TRBJ2-1; D gene ambiguous. The CDR3 consists of 13 residues. Trimming stripped 4 bases from V and 5 bases from J, with 9 bases between. Germline CDR1 and CDR2: ENHRY and SYGVKD. CDR3 region: CAISVNSNNEQFF. The CDR3 DNA follows: TGTGCCATCAGTGTCAACTCGAACAATGAGCAGTTCTTC.

The rearrangement uses TRBV11-2 and TRBJ2-1, with 10 positions matching TRBD1. Germline trimming cut 3 bases from V and 4 bases from J; bases unmatched to any gene: 9. Germline V CDR1 and CDR2: SGHAT, FQNNGV. This CDR3 is built from 17 residues. CDR3 protein: CASSFLPGQGTYNEQFF. For the CDR3, the DNA is TGTGCCAGCAGCTTCTTACCGGGACAGGGGACTTACAATGAGCAGTTCTTC.

The V gene is TRBV7-2, the J gene TRBJ1-4, with a tentative D call TRBD1 (6 bases). Germline V gene data show CDR1 as SGHTA and CDR2 as FQGNSA. This CDR3 spans 15 amino acids. Trimming stripped 4 bases from V and 5 bases from J, with 14 bases between. CDR3 bases: TGTGCCAGCAGCTCCATGGGGGGGCTAAATGAAAAACTGTTTTTT. The encoded protein is CASSSMGGLNEKLFF.

The CDR3 sequence is CASSMQGAINEQFF. The CDR3 DNA reads as TGTGCCAGTAGTATGCAGGGGGCGATCAATGAGCAGTTCTTC. This chain uses TRBV19 with TRBJ2-1; 8 bases map to TRBD1. The CDR3 has 14 residues. With V trimmed by 3 bases and J by 6 bases, 4 bases remained unmatched. CDR1 LNHDA and CDR2 SQIVND come from the germline V gene (reference sequence).